The clone carrying this T cell receptor beta chain has only a few counts. Its specificity is unknown. A J-beta primer mix and a sample-barcoded 5' primer were used in a second PCR of roughly 7 to 12 cycles. TCRdb reanalysed the 5' RACE reads using MiXCR and keeps one entry per CDR3 protein. Altogether about 1,800,000 distinct CDR3 sequences are present, about 30% being singletons, with the ten largest covering about 8%. Each sample yielded at least 6.5 million isolated PBMCs. The data originate from a study of blood T cells in healthy people across ages. On the study more broadly: Researchers report that template switching captured about one barcoded beta molecule per two T cells.

The study, taken as a whole, reports: Roughly linear age-related decline in beta diversity appeared, significant by age roughly 40.

Germline trimming cut 2 bases from V and 6 bases from J; bases unmatched to any gene: 4. Germline values: CDR1 MDHEN, CDR2 SYDVKM. The CDR3 length is 15 residues. The gene calls are TRBV28 and TRBJ2-3; 11 bases are a match to TRBD2. The clonotype was recovered from a woman between 25 and 40 years old in good health. The sample comprised blood. The CDR3 DNA is TGTGCCAGCAGTTTAATAGCGGGGGGGCAGGATACGCAGTATTTT. It encodes CASSLIAGGQDTQYF.